These T cell receptor beta chains were read from a single sample in a study of cytomegalovirus exposure and HLA in healthy donors. TCRdb's table, derived via immunoSEQ multiplex PCR, lists solely in-frame clones and lacks some. The sample records 200,000 or so clones, roughly 87% being singletons. Sequenced input: PBMCs. The receptors were gathered from a girl under three years old in good health and CMV-seronegative. CDR3s include the opening cysteine and the closing phenylalanine or tryptophan. The D gene is left open where the match is weak. The size field is filled for only some rows; it gives once, few, many or a size class.

d_gene	j_gene	v_gene	abundance	len	CDR3aa	CDR3nt
-	TRBJ1-6	TRBV7-6	-	16	CASSLTGSSYNSPLHF	TGTGCCAGCAGCTTAACAGGGAGCTCCTATAATTCACCCCTCCACTTT
TRBD1	TRBJ2-3	TRBV30	-	14	CAWSVGGGTDTQYF	TGTGCCTGGAGTGTAGGGGGCGGGACAGATACGCAGTATTTT
TRBD2	TRBJ2-5	TRBV7-9	-	17	CASSFSTSGTYKETQYF	TGTGCCAGCAGCTTCTCGACTAGCGGGACCTACAAAGAGACCCAGTACTTC
-	TRBJ2-2	TRBV9	-	13	CASSVSSDRELFF	TGTGCCAGCAGCGTATCTAGCGACAGGGAGCTGTTTTTT
TRBD2	TRBJ2-1	TRBV7-9	once	15	CASSLLAGGRNEQFF	TGTGCCAGCAGCTTACTAGCGGGGGGGCGAAATGAGCAGTTCTTC
TRBD1	TRBJ1-1	TRBV7-9	-	13	CASSLGTGAEAFF	TGTGCCAGCAGCCTTGGGACAGGGGCTGAAGCTTTCTTT
TRBD1	TRBJ2-1	TRBV30	-	15	CACPLRDRGRDEQFF	TGTGCCTGCCCCTTAAGGGACAGGGGGCGCGATGAGCAGTTCTTC
TRBD1	TRBJ2-4	TRBV13	-	15	CASSLGRGRRNIQYF	TGTGCCAGCAGCTTAGGCAGGGGGCGAAGGAACATTCAGTACTTC
-	TRBJ2-7	TRBV7-9	-	12	CASSPEAYEQYF	TGTGCCAGCAGCCCGGAGGCGTACGAGCAGTACTTC
-	TRBJ1-5	TRBV6-1	-	14	CASSVLGSNQPQHF	TGTGCCAGCAGCGTACTAGGGAGCAATCAGCCCCAGCATTTT
TRBD2	TRBJ2-3	TRBV19	-	17	CASSITPQREITDTQYF	TGTGCCAGTAGTATAACCCCCCAGCGGGAGATTACAGATACGCAGTATTTT
-	TRBJ1-5	TRBV19	-	15	CASMNAGGHGQPQHF	TGTGCCAGTATGAACGCCGGGGGGCATGGCCAGCCCCAGCATTTT
-	TRBJ2-7	TRBV11-2	once	14	CASSLYPGSYEQYF	TGTGCCAGCAGCTTATACCCAGGCTCCTACGAGCAGTACTTC
TRBD1	TRBJ2-7	TRBV27	-	14	CASSPTGQGYEQYF	TGTGCCAGCAGTCCCACGGGACAGGGCTACGAGCAGTACTTC
-	TRBJ2-3	TRBV5-8	-	17	CASRSPGLMDGTDTQYF	TGTGCCAGCAGATCTCCGGGACTGATGGATGGCACAGATACGCAGTATTTT
-	TRBJ1-4	TRBV30	-	14	CAWSVRSSNEKLFF	TGTGCCTGGAGTGTAAGGAGCTCTAATGAAAAACTGTTTTTT
TRBD1	TRBJ1-1	TRBV2	-	13	CASSGTGGTEAFF	TGTGCCAGCAGTGGGACAGGGGGCACTGAAGCTTTCTTT
-	TRBJ2-7	TRBV18	-	15	CASSQGTPDSYEQYF	TGTGCCAGCTCACAAGGGACACCAGATTCCTACGAGCAGTACTTC
-	TRBJ2-7	TRBV6-6	few	12	CASRNRQNEQYF	TGTGCCAGCAGAAACCGTCAGAACGAGCAGTACTTC
-	TRBJ1-6	TRBV5-1	few	14	CASSHGQGGSPLHF	TGCGCCAGCAGCCATGGGCAGGGCGGTTCACCCCTCCACTTT
TRBD2	TRBJ2-3	TRBV6-1	-	14	CASKLAGSTDTQYF	TGTGCCAGCAAATTAGCGGGGTCTACAGATACGCAGTATTTT
TRBD2	TRBJ2-3	TRBV5-1	few	17	CASSPGTSGSATDTQYF	TGCGCCAGCAGCCCCGGGACTAGCGGGAGTGCGACAGATACGCAGTATTTT
TRBD2	TRBJ2-1	TRBV5-1	-	16	CASSLRTGLAGDEQFF	TGCGCCAGCAGCTTGCGAACGGGACTAGCGGGAGACGAGCAGTTCTTC
-	TRBJ1-5	TRBV23-1	few	20	CASSRQDLRAAKGSNQPQHF	TGCGCCAGCAGCCGACAAGATCTTAGGGCGGCGAAGGGGAGCAATCAGCCCCAGCATTTT
-	TRBJ2-7	TRBV6-1	-	14	CASSPVRSGYEQYF	TGTGCCAGCAGTCCTGTAAGGTCGGGCTACGAGCAGTACTTC
TRBD1	TRBJ1-1	TRBV5-6	few	14	CASSMDRGNTEAFF	TGTGCCAGCAGCATGGACAGGGGGAACACTGAAGCTTTCTTT
TRBD1	TRBJ2-5	TRBV5-4	-	12	CASGTGGETQYF	TGTGCCAGCGGTACAGGGGGCGAGACCCAGTACTTC
-	TRBJ2-3	TRBV5-4	-	15	CASSLSGTLTDTQYF	TGTGCCAGCAGCTTGTCGGGGACACTCACAGATACGCAGTATTTT
TRBD2	TRBJ2-1	TRBV10-3	-	17	CAISDPTSGGFDNEQFF	TGTGCCATCAGTGATCCTACTAGCGGGGGCTTTGACAATGAGCAGTTCTTC
-	TRBJ1-4	TRBV2	-	14	CASTPTGRNEKLFF	TGTGCCAGCACTCCGACAGGACGAAATGAAAAACTGTTTTTT
-	TRBJ2-1	TRBV2	once	13	CASMVDSYNEQFF	TGTGCCAGCATGGTAGACTCCTACAATGAGCAGTTCTTC
-	TRBJ2-6	TRBV11-2	-	17	CASSLESGHSGANVLTF	TGTGCCAGCAGCTTAGAGAGCGGCCACTCTGGGGCCAACGTCCTGACTTTC
TRBD2	TRBJ2-5	TRBV10-3	-	16	CAISELAGGMQETQYF	TGTGCCATCAGTGAGCTAGCGGGGGGGATGCAAGAGACCCAGTACTTC
-	TRBJ2-5	TRBV5-1	-	14	CASSLGGSQETQYF	TGCGCCAGCAGCTTGGGGGGCAGCCAAGAGACCCAGTACTTC
-	TRBJ2-3	TRBV5-6	-	12	CASSRGEDTQYF	TGTGCCAGCAGCCGGGGTGAAGATACGCAGTATTTT
TRBD2	TRBJ2-7	TRBV7-2	-	14	CASSSPSGTYEQYF	TGTGCCAGCAGCTCCCCTAGCGGGACCTACGAGCAGTACTTC
-	TRBJ1-2	TRBV25-1	-	12	CASSDRDNGYTF	TGTGCCAGCAGTGACAGGGACAATGGCTACACCTTC
TRBD2	TRBJ2-3	TRBV9	few	18	CASSPIVMSSGRADTQYF	TGTGCCAGCAGCCCTATAGTCATGTCTAGCGGGAGGGCAGATACGCAGTATTTT
TRBD1	TRBJ2-2	TRBV30	-	18	CAWTDRQGASANTGELFF	TGTGCCTGGACCGACCGGCAGGGGGCGTCGGCGAACACCGGGGAGCTGTTTTTT
TRBD1	TRBJ1-5	TRBV5-6	-	15	CASSLGQRINQPQHF	TGTGCCAGCAGCCTGGGACAGCGAATCAATCAGCCCCAGCATTTT
-	TRBJ2-2	TRBV14	-	16	CASSLPGHRNTGELFF	TGTGCCAGCAGCCTTCCGGGACACCGTAACACCGGGGAGCTGTTTTTT
-	TRBJ1-2	TRBV6-5	-	13	CASSPLTGIAYTF	TGTGCCAGCAGTCCTCTTACGGGGATTGCCTACACCTTC
TRBD2	TRBJ2-1	TRBV4-1	-	16	CASSQSTSGYYNEQFF	TGCGCCAGCAGCCAATCGACTAGCGGATACTACAATGAGCAGTTCTTC
-	TRBJ2-1	TRBV30	-	17	CAWSVRGRGGRHNEQFF	TGTGCCTGGAGTGTACGGGGTAGGGGGGGCCGGCACAATGAGCAGTTCTTC
-	TRBJ1-2	TRBV6-6	-	15	CASSYGGGEGYGYTF	TGTGCCAGCAGTTACGGTGGGGGCGAGGGCTATGGCTACACCTTC
-	TRBJ2-2	TRBV4-3	few	16	CASSQDLRHRSGELFF	TGCGCCAGCAGCCAAGATCTGCGACATCGGTCGGGGGAGCTGTTTTTT
TRBD2	TRBJ2-1	TRBV9	-	17	CASSGGLAGFSYNEQFF	TGTGCCAGCAGCGGGGGACTAGCGGGCTTCTCCTACAATGAGCAGTTCTTC
-	TRBJ1-5	TRBV2	-	14	CASSAGQYGQPQHF	TGTGCCAGCAGTGCCGGACAGTATGGTCAGCCCCAGCATTTT
-	TRBJ2-6	TRBV5-6	-	18	CASSYEGIKYSGANVLTF	TGTGCCAGCAGCTATGAGGGCATTAAGTACTCTGGGGCCAACGTCCTGACTTTC
-	TRBJ1-2	TRBV5-8	-	14	CASSPEQGNYGYTF	TGTGCCAGCAGCCCCGAGCAGGGTAACTATGGCTACACCTTC
TRBD2	TRBJ2-5	TRBV18	-	17	CASSPQTSGGALETQYF	TGTGCCAGCTCACCCCAGACTAGCGGGGGGGCCCTGGAGACCCAGTACTTC
-	TRBJ2-1	TRBV10-3	-	14	CAISRTAIYNEQFF	TGTGCCATCAGCAGGACAGCGATATACAATGAGCAGTTCTTC
-	TRBJ1-1	TRBV7-3	-	13	CASSLTLQAKVFF	TGTGCCAGCAGCTTAACCCTTCAGGCTAAGGTTTTCTTT
-	TRBJ2-7	TRBV5-6	-	15	CASSFSLDGDYEQYF	TGTGCCAGCAGCTTTTCCCTTGACGGAGACTACGAGCAGTACTTC
-	TRBJ1-1	TRBV4-2	once	16	CASSQVGGTRILNAFF	TGTGCCAGCAGCCAAGTAGGAGGAACAAGGATCCTAAACGCTTTCTTT
TRBD2	TRBJ2-1	TRBV7-2	-	14	CASSLEWDYNEQFF	TGTGCCAGCAGCTTAGAATGGGACTATAATGAGCAGTTCTTC
-	TRBJ1-5	TRBV21-1	-	16	CASSKGVRGTHQPQHF	TGTGCCAGCAGCAAAGGTGTCAGGGGGACTCATCAGCCCCAGCATTTT